The present TCR beta chain was sequenced within a study of human T cells and chemical hapten exposure. In this sample, this clonotype turned up a few times. TCRdb ran MiXCR on the RACE reads and lists one entry per CDR3 protein. The table has some 90,000 distinct CDR3 sequences, roughly an eighth seen once. Sample time point: patch test 2, 6 weeks after DPC sensitization. Indicated treatment: therapeutic diphenylcyclopropenone sensitization with weekly scalp DPC. This CDR3 is built from 13 residues. V was cut by 6 bases and J by 2 bases, with 10 bases left in between. Germline CDR1 is MNHNS and CDR2 is SASEGT.

This chain joins TRBV6-1 and TRBJ1-2; D is unresolved. The source material was whole blood, sampled in connection with sensitization to the hapten diphenylcyclopropenone (DPC). The sequence was obtained from a woman in her forties with alopecia areata. Some clones in this sample may be carry-over from other donors' samples. Here the CDR3 DNA reads TGTGCCAGCAGCGATACCGCGAACTATGGCTACACCTTC. Translated: CASSDTANYGYTF.